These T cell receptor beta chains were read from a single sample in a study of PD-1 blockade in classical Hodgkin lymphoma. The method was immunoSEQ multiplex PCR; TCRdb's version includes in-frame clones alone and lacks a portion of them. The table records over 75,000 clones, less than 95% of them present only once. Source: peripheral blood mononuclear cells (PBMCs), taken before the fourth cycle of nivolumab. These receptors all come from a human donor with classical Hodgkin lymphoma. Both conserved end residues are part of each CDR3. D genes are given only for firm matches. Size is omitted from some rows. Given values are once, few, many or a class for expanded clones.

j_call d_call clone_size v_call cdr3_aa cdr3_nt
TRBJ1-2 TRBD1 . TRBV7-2 CASSFSGGRYYGYTF TGTGCCAGCAGCTTTTCAGGGGGAAGGTACTATGGCTACACCTTC
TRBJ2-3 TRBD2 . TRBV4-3 CASSQGVLAGVSTDTQYF TGCGCCAGCAGCCAAGGGGTACTAGCGGGGGTTAGCACAGATACGCAGTATTTT
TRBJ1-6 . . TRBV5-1 CASSYDERNSPLHF TGCGCCAGCAGCTACGACGAACGGAATTCACCCCTCCACTTT
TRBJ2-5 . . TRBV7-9 CASSPDRETQYF TGTGCCAGCAGCCCGGACCGGGAGACCCAGTACTTC
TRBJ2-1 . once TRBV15 CATSRGRSASYNEQFF TGTGCCACCAGCAGGGGGCGATCGGCCTCCTACAATGAGCAGTTCTTC
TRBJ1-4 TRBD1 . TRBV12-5 CASGLGDSRNEKLFF TGTGCTAGTGGTTTGGGGGACAGTAGAAATGAAAAACTGTTTTTT
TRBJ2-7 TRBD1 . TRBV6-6 CASSRQGHSYEQYF TGTGCCAGCAGTCGACAGGGCCACTCCTACGAGCAGTACTTC
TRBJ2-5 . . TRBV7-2 CASSLSSAQPQETQYF TGTGCCAGCAGCTTAAGTTCGGCGCAGCCCCAAGAGACCCAGTACTTC
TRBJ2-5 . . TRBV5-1 CASSRRETQYF TGCGCCAGCAGCCGTCGGGAGACCCAGTACTTC
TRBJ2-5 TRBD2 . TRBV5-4 CASNLGGGVQETQYF TGTGCCAGCAACCTGGGGGGGGGAGTACAAGAGACCCAGTACTTC
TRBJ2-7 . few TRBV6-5 CASMSGVPYEQYF TGTGCCAGCATGTCAGGGGTACCCTACGAGCAGTACTTC
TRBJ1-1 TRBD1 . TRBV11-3 CASSWTGSIVAFF TGTGCCAGCAGCTGGACAGGGTCAATAGTAGCTTTCTTT
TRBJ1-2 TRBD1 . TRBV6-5 CASNRGQENYGYTF TGTGCCAGCAATCGAGGACAGGAAAACTATGGCTACACCTTC
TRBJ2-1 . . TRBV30 CAWIRGVSGYNEQFF TGTGCCTGGATCCGCGGGGTTTCGGGCTACAATGAGCAGTTCTTC
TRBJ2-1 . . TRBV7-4 CASSLGHGDRYYNEQFF TGTGCCAGCAGCTTAGGACACGGCGACCGATATTACAATGAGCAGTTCTTC